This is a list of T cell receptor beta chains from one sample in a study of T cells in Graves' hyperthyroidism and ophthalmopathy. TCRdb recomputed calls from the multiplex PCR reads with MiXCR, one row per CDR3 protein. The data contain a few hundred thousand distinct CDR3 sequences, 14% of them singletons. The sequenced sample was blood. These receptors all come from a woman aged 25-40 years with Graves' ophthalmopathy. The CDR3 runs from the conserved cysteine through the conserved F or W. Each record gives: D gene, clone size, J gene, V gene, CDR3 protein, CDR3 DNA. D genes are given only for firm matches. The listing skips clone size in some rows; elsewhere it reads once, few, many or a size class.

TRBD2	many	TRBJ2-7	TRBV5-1	CASSSLAGGYEQYF	TGCGCCAGCAGCTCCTTGGCGGGGGGATACGAGCAGTACTTC
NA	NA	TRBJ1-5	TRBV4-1	CASSQDRGVKDQPQHF	TGCGCCAGCAGCCAAGATAGAGGGGTGAAGGATCAGCCCCAGCATTTT
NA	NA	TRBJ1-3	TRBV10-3	CATLSPGNTIYF	TGTGCCACCCTAAGTCCCGGAAACACCATATATTTT
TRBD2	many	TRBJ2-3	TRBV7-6	CASSSPGGGATDTQYF	TGTGCCAGCAGCTCACCTGGCGGGGGGGCCACAGATACGCAGTATTTT
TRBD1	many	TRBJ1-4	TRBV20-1	CSAIEGQGDEKLFF	TGCAGTGCTATAGAGGGACAGGGTGATGAAAAACTGTTTTTT
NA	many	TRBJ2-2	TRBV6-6	CASSYRGAGTGELFF	TGTGCCAGCAGTTACCGGGGGGCGGGGACCGGGGAGCTGTTTTTT
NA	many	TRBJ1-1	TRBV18	CASSPLLGVGAEAFF	TGTGCCAGCTCACCACTGCTTGGGGTGGGGGCTGAAGCTTTCTTT
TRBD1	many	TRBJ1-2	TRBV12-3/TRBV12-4	CASSPGQEEGGSYTF	TGTGCCAGCAGCCCCGGACAGGAGGAGGGTGGAAGCTACACCTTC
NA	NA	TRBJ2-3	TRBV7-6	CASSSLAGDTQYF	TGTGCCAGCAGCTCCCTAGCAGGAGATACGCAGTATTTT
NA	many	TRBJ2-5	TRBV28	CASSLTDSQETQYF	TGTGCCAGCAGTTTAACAGACTCCCAAGAGACCCAGTACTTC
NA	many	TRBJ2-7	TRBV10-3	CAISESGQGSFEQYF	TGTGCCATCAGTGAGTCCGGTCAGGGTTCGTTCGAGCAGTACTTC
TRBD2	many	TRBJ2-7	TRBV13	CASSSRLALYEQYF	TGTGCCAGCAGCTCCCGACTAGCGCTCTACGAGCAGTACTTC
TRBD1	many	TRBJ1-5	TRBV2	CASRNRGLDQPQHF	TGTGCCAGCAGAAACAGGGGGCTGGATCAGCCCCAGCATTTT
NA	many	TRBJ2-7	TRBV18	CASSPPTVSSYEQYF	TGTGCCAGCTCACCACCGACGGTGAGCTCCTACGAGCAGTACTTC
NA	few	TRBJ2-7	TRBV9	CASSPPEDHYEQYF	TGTGCCAGCAGCCCTCCTGAGGACCACTACGAGCAGTACTTC
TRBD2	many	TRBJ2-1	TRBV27	CASNNRTSRGPYNEQFF	TGTGCCAGCAATAATAGGACTAGCCGCGGACCCTACAATGAGCAGTTCTTC
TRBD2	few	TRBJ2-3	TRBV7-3	CASSHQGRGTSTDTQYF	TGTGCCAGCAGCCATCAAGGGCGGGGGACTAGCACAGATACGCAGTATTTT
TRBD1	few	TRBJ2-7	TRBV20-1	CSALPTGTYEQYF	TGCAGTGCTTTACCGACAGGGACCTACGAGCAGTACTTC
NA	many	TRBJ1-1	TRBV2	CASSPGRKNTEAFF	TGTGCCAGCAGCCCGGGACGGAAAAACACTGAAGCTTTCTTT
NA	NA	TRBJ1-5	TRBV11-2	CASSPGHGKRNQPQHF	TGTGCCAGCAGCCCAGGACACGGAAAACGGAATCAGCCCCAGCATTTT
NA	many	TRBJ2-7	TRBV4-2	CASSQAFSLLTGGSYEQYF	TGTGCCAGCAGCCAAGCCTTTTCCCTATTAACGGGGGGCAGCTACGAGCAGTACTTC
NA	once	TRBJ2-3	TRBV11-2	CASSLNRVSDTQYF	TGTGCCAGCAGCTTAAACAGGGTATCAGATACGCAGTATTTT
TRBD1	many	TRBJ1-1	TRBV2	CASKGDRGLDTEAFF	TGTGCCAGCAAGGGGGACAGGGGGCTCGACACTGAAGCTTTCTTT
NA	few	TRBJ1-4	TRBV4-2	CASSQDSTPATNEKLFF	TGTGCCAGCAGCCAAGACTCAACACCCGCAACTAATGAAAAACTGTTTTTT
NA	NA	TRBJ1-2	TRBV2	CASSEALRVTPF	TGTGCCAGCAGTGAAGCGCTTCGGGTCACCCCCTTC
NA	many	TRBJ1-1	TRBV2	CASREEAQNTEAFF	TGTGCCAGCAGGGAGGAAGCCCAGAACACTGAAGCTTTCTTT
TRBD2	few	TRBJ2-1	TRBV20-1	CSANRLAGSSYNEQFF	TGCAGTGCTAATCGACTAGCGGGCAGCTCCTACAATGAGCAGTTCTTC
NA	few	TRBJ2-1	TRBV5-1	CASSFGSGDNEQFF	TGCGCCAGTAGCTTTGGTAGCGGCGACAATGAGCAGTTCTTC
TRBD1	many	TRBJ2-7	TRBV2	CARTRWDRSSYEQYF	TGTGCCAGGACGAGATGGGACAGGAGCTCCTACGAGCAGTACTTC
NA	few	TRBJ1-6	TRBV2	CASRDIYNPPLHF	TGTGCCAGCCGGGACATCTATAATCCACCCCTCCACTTT
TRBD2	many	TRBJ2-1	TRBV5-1	CASSGTPPALAGGLNEQFF	TGCGCCAGCAGCGGGACTCCCCCCGCTCTAGCGGGGGGGCTTAATGAGCAGTTCTTC
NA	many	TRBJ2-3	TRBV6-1	CASNSRAGGPDTQYF	TGTGCCAGCAACTCCAGAGCCGGGGGTCCAGATACGCAGTATTTT
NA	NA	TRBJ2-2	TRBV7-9	CASSSRQFTGELFF	TGTGCCAGCAGCTCCAGACAATTCACCGGGGAGCTGTTTTTT
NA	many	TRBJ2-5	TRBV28	CASSFRGFRETQYF	TGTGCCAGCAGTTTCCGCGGGTTTAGGGAGACCCAGTACTTC
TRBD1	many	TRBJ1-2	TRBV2	CASSETGGVVGYTF	TGTGCCAGCAGTGAAACAGGGGGAGTAGTTGGCTACACCTTC
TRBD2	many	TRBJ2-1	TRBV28	CASSAIVPSGKINEQFF	TGTGCCAGCAGTGCTATTGTGCCAAGCGGGAAGATCAATGAGCAGTTCTTC
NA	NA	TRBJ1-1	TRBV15	CATSRDLGWGLGIPEAFF	TGTGCCACCAGCAGAGACCTCGGGTGGGGCCTCGGGATCCCTGAAGCTTTCTTT
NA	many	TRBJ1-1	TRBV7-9	CASSLAFGENTEAFF	TGTGCCAGCAGCTTAGCCTTCGGGGAGAACACTGAAGCTTTCTTT
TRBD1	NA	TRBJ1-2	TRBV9	CASSTPQGDGYTF	TGTGCCAGCAGCACTCCACAGGGGGATGGCTACACCTTC
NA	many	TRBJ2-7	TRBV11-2	CASSSGSGDPLYEQYF	TGTGCCAGCAGCTCCGGCTCAGGGGACCCTCTCTACGAGCAGTACTTC
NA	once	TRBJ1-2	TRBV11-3	CASSLDGDGYGYTF	TGTGCCAGCAGCTTAGATGGGGACGGCTATGGCTACACCTTC